Listed below are T cell receptor beta chains from one sample, sequenced in a study of breast tumors, draining lymph nodes, adjacent tissues. TCRdb called the multiplex PCR reads again in MiXCR, with one record for every CDR3 protein. The sample shows about 12,000 distinct CDR3 sequences, approximately 35% of them seen only once. Sequencing was performed on breast tumor tissue. Receptor source: a female donor with breast cancer. Some clones in this sample may be carry-over from other donors' samples. The CDR3 runs from the conserved cysteine through the conserved F or W. A D gene is named only where the DNA matches it firmly. Not all rows give a size; the values are once, few, many and, for expanded clones, a class.

CDR3aa: CASSKGQASTEAFF
CDR3nt: TGTGCCAGCTCAAAGGGACAGGCGAGCACTGAAGCTTTCTTT
v_gene: TRBV18
abundance: once
d_gene: TRBD1
j_gene: TRBJ1-1

CDR3aa: CSAREPLAGLHEQSF
CDR3nt: TGCAGCGCTAGAGAACCCCTAGCGGGCTTACACGAGCAGTCCTTC
v_gene: TRBV20-1
abundance: .
d_gene: TRBD2
j_gene: TRBJ2-7

CDR3aa: CASSLVGGGLAGGGEQFF
CDR3nt: TGTGCCAGCAGCTTAGTTGGGGGGGGGCTAGCGGGAGGGGGTGAGCAGTTCTTC
v_gene: TRBV7-2
abundance: .
d_gene: TRBD2
j_gene: TRBJ2-1

CDR3aa: CASRGTGGTDTRYF
CDR3nt: TGTGCCAGCAGAGGGACTGGCGGCACAGATACGCGGTATTTT
v_gene: TRBV6-1
abundance: .
d_gene: .
j_gene: TRBJ2-3

CDR3aa: CASTRTGGAEDTQYF
CDR3nt: TGTGCCTCGACGCGGACAGGGGGCGCCGAAGATACGCAGTATTTT
v_gene: TRBV30
abundance: many
d_gene: TRBD1
j_gene: TRBJ2-3

CDR3aa: CASRFGTDFPYEQYF
CDR3nt: TGTGCCAGCAGATTCGGGACAGATTTTCCCTACGAGCAGTACTTC
v_gene: TRBV12-3/TRBV12-4
abundance: medium-sized
d_gene: TRBD1
j_gene: TRBJ2-7

CDR3aa: CASSQTSYEQYF
CDR3nt: TGTGCCAGCAGCCAAACATCCTACGAGCAGTACTTC
v_gene: TRBV3-1
abundance: many
d_gene: .
j_gene: TRBJ2-7

CDR3aa: CSALLVSEKLFF
CDR3nt: TGCAGTGCTCTCCTCGTCAGTGAAAAACTGTTTTTT
v_gene: TRBV20-1
abundance: medium-sized
d_gene: .
j_gene: TRBJ1-4

CDR3aa: CASSFALYDSPLHF
CDR3nt: TGTGCCAGCAGTTTTGCCCTTTACGATTCACCCCTCCACTTT
v_gene: TRBV27
abundance: many
d_gene: .
j_gene: TRBJ1-6

CDR3aa: CSVGVGEITDTQYF
CDR3nt: TGCAGCGTGGGGGTTGGGGAAATCACAGATACGCAGTATTTT
v_gene: TRBV29-1
abundance: medium-sized
d_gene: .
j_gene: TRBJ2-3

CDR3aa: CASSLAASSGNTIYF
CDR3nt: TGCGCCAGCAGCTTAGCGGCCAGCTCTGGAAACACCATATATTTT
v_gene: TRBV5-1
abundance: many
d_gene: .
j_gene: TRBJ1-3

CDR3aa: CAWRLGGGQFF
CDR3nt: TGTGCCTGGAGACTAGGGGGAGGGCAGTTCTTC
v_gene: TRBV30
abundance: many
d_gene: .
j_gene: TRBJ2-1